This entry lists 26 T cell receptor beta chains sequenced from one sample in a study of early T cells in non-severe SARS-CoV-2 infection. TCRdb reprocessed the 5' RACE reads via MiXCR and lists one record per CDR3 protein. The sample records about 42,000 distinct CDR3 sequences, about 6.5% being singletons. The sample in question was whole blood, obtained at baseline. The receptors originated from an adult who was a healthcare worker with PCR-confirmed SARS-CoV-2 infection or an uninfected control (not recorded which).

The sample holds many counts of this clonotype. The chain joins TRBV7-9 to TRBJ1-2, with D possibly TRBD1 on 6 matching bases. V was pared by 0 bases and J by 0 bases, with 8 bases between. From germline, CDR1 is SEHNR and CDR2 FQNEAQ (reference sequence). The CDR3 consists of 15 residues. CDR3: CASSLAQGPNYGYTF. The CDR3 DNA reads TGTGCCAGCAGCTTAGCCCAGGGGCCTAACTATGGCTACACCTTC.

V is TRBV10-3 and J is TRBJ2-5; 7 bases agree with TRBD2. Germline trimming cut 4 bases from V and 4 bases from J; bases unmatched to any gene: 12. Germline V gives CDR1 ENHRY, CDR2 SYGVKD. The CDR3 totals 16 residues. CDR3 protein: CAISGSTGRGRETQYF. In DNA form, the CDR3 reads TGTGCCATCAGTGGTTCGACTGGGAGGGGCAGAGAGACCCAGTACTTC.

CDR3 amino acids: CASSQLAGGRPRLQETQYF. The CDR3 DNA reads as TGTGCCAGCAGCCAACTAGCGGGGGGGCGGCCACGGCTACAAGAGACCCAGTACTTC. The chain combines TRBV3-1 with TRBJ2-5; TRBD2 matches at 12 bases. Germline trimming cut 2 bases from V and 2 bases from J; bases unmatched to any gene: 12. The CDR3 length is 19 residues. CDR1 and CDR2 (germline): LGHDT, YNNKEL (reference sequence).

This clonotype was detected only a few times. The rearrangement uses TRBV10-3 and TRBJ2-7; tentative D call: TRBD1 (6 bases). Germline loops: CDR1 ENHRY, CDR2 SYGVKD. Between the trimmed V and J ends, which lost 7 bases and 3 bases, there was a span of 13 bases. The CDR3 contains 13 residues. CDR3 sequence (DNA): TGTGCCATCATGAGGGAAGGGGGCTACGAGCAGTACTTC. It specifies CAIMREGGYEQYF.

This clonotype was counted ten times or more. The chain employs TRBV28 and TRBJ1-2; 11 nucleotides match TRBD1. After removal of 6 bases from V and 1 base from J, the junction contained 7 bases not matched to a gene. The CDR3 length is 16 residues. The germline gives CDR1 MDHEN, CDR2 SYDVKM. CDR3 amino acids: CASSGTGGKSNYGYTF. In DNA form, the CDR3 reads TGTGCCAGCAGCGGGACAGGGGGTAAGAGTAACTATGGCTACACCTTC.

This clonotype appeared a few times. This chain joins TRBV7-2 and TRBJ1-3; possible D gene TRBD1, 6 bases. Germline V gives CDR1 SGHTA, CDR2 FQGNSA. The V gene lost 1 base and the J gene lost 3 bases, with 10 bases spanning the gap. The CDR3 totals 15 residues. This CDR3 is CASSLEGHSGNTIYF. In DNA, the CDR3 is TGTGCCAGCAGCTTAGAGGGACACAGTGGAAACACCATATATTTT.

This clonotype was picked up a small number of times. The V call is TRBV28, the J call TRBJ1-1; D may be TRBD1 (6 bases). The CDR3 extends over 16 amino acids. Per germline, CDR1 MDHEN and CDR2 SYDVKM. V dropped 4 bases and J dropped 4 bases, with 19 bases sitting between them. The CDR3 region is CASSSPFDRRGTEAFF. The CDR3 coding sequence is TGTGCCAGCAGTTCACCATTCGACAGGAGGGGCACTGAAGCTTTCTTT.

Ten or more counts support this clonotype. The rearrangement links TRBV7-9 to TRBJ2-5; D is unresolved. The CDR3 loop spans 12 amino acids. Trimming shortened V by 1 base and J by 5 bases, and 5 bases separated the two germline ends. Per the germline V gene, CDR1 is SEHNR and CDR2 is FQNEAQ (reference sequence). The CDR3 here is CASSLESETQYF. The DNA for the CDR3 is TGTGCCAGCAGCTTAGAGAGTGAGACCCAGTACTTC.

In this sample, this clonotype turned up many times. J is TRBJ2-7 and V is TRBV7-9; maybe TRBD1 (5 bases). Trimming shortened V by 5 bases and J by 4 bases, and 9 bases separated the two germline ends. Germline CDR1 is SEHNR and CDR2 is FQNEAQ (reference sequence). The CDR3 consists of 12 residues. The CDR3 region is CASSTQGYEQYF. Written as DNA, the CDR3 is TGTGCCAGCAGCACCCAGGGTTACGAGCAGTACTTC.

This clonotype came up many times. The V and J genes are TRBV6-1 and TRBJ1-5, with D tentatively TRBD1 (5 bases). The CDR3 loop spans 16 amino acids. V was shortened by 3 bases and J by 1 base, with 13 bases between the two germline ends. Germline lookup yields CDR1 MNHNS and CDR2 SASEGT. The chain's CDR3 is CASSEYTGESNQPQHF. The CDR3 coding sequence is TGTGCCAGCAGTGAGTACACAGGAGAGAGCAATCAGCCCCAGCATTTT.

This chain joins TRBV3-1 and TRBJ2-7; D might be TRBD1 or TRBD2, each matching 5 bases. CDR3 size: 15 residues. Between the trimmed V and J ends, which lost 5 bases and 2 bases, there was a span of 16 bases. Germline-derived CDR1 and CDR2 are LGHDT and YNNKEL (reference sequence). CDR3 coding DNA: TGTGCCAGCAGCACCCGGGACGAGGAAACCTACGAGCAGTACTTC. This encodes CASSTRDEETYEQYF.

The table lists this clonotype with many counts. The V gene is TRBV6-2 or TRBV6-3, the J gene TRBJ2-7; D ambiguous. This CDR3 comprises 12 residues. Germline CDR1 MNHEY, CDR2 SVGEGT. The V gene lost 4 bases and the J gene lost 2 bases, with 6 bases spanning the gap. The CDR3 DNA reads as TGTGCCAGCAGTTTAACACCCTACGAGCAGTACTTC. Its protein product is CASSLTPYEQYF.

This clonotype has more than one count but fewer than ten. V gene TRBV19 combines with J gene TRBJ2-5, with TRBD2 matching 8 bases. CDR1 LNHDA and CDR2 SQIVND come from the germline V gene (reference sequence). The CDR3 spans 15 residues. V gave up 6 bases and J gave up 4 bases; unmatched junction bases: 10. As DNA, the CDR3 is TGTGCCAGTAGCTCTCCAGCGGGGGCTGGAGAGACCCAGTACTTC. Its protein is CASSSPAGAGETQYF.

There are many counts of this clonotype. CDR3 in DNA: TGCGCCAGCAGCACGGACGGGATGAACACTGAAGCTTTCTTT. Protein sequence: CASSTDGMNTEAFF. The gene calls are TRBV5-1 and TRBJ1-1; D gene uncertain. The V end was cut by 4 bases, the J end by 0 bases, with 10 bases between. The V gene's germline CDR1 is SGHRS and CDR2 YFSETQ. CDR3 length: 14 residues.

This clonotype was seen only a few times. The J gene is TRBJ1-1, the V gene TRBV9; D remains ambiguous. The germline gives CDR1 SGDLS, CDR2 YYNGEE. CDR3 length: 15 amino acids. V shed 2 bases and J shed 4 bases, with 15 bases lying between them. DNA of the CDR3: TGTGCCAGCAGCGTTTCGGGGTCGAGGTCCACTGAAGCTTTCTTT. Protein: CASSVSGSRSTEAFF.

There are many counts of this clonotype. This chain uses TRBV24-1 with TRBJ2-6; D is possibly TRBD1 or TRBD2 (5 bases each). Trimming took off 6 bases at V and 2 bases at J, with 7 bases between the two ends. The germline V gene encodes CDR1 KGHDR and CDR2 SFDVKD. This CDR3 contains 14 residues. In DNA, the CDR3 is TGTGCCACCAGTTTGGGGGCTGGGGCCAACGTCCTGACTTTC. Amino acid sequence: CATSLGAGANVLTF.

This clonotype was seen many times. Here the CDR3 DNA reads TGTGCCAGCAGCTTAGCCGGGGAGCTGTTTTTT. It encodes CASSLAGELFF. The V call is TRBV7-8, the J call TRBJ2-2; D remains unclear. CDR1 SGHVS and CDR2 FQNEAQ come from the germline V gene. This CDR3 region has 11 residues. Between the trimmed V and J ends, which lost 0 bases and 7 bases, there was a span of 0 bases. Complete variable domain (other parts from reference TRBV7-8 and TRBJ2-2): GAGVSQSPRYKVAKRGQDVALRCDPISGHVSLFWYQQALGQGPEFLTYFQNEAQLDKSGLPSDRFFAERPEGSVSTLKIQRTQQEDSAVYLCASSLAGELFFGEGSRLTVL.

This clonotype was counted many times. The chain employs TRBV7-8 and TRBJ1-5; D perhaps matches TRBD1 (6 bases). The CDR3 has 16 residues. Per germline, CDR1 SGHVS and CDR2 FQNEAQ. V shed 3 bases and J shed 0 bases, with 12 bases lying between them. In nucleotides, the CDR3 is TGTGCCAGCAGCTTCGGGGGGCCGATTAGCAATCAGCCCCAGCATTTT. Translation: CASSFGGPISNQPQHF.

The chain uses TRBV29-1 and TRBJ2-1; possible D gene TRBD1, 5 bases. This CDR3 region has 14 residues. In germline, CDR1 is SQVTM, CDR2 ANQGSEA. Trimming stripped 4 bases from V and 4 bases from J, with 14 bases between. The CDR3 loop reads CSVGAVTVYNEQFF. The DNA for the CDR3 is TGCAGCGTTGGGGCTGTGACAGTTTACAATGAGCAGTTCTTC.

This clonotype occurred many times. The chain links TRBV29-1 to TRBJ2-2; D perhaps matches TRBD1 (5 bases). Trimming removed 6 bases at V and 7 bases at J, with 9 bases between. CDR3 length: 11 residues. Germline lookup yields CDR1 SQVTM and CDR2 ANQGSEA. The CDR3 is CSVRDSGELFF. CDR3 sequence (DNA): TGCAGCGTGCGAGACAGCGGGGAGCTGTTTTTT.

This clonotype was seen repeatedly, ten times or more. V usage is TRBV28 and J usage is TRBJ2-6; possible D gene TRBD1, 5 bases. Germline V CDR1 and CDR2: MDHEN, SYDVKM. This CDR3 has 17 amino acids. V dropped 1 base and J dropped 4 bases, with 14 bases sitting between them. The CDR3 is CASSLSGRAEGANVLTF. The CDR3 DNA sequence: TGTGCCAGCAGTTTATCGGGCAGGGCGGAAGGGGCCAACGTCCTGACTTTC.

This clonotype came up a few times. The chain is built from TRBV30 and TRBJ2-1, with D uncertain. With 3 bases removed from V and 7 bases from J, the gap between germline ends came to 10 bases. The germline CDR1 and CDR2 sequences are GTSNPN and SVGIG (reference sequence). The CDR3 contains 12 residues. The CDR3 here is CAWSHSPNEQFF. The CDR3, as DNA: TGTGCCTGGAGCCACTCACCTAATGAGCAGTTCTTC. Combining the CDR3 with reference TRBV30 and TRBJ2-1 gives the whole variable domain SQTIHQWPATLVQPVGSPLSLECTVEGTSNPNLYWYRQAAGRGLQLLFYSVGIGQISSEVPQNLSASRPQDRQFILSSKKLLLSDSGFYLCAWSHSPNEQFFGPGTRLTVL.

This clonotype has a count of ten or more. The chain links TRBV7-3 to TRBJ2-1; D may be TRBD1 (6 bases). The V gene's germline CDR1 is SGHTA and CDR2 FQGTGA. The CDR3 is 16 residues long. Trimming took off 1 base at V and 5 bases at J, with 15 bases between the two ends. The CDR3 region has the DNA TGTGCCAGCAGCTTAAGAGGGTCAGGGGACCACAATGAGCAGTTCTTC. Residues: CASSLRGSGDHNEQFF.

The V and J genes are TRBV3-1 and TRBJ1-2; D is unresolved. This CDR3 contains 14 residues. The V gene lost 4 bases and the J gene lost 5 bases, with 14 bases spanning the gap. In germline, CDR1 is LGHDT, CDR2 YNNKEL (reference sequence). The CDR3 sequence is CASSLRQTPYGYTF. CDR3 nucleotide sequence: TGTGCCAGCAGCCTCAGACAAACACCGTATGGCTACACCTTC.

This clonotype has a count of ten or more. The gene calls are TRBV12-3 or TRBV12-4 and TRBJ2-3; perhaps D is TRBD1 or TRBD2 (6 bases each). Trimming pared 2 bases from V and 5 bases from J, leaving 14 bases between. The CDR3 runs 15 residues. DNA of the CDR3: TGTGCCAGCAGTTTACCGGGGGCGCGAGGAGATACGCAGTATTTT. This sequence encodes CASSLPGARGDTQYF.

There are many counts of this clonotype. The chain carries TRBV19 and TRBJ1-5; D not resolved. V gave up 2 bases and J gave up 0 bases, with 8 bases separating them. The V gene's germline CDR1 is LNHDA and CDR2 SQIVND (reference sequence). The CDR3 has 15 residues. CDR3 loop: CASSISAYSNQPQHF. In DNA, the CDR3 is TGTGCCAGTAGTATAAGTGCATATAGCAATCAGCCCCAGCATTTT. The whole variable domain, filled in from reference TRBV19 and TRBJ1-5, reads DGGITQSPKYLFRKEGQNVTLSCEQNLNHDAMYWYRQDPGQGLRLIYYSQIVNDFQKGDIAEGYSVSREKKESFPLTVTSAQKNPTAFYLCASSISAYSNQPQHFGDGTRLSIL.